This note documents a single TCR beta chain sequence. The antigen is unknown. This sample was included in a study of vaccination effects on CD4 cells after COVID-19. Generated by immunoSEQ multiplex PCR, the TCRdb table keeps only in-frame clones and is missing some. The data show more than 55,000 clones, less than 80% seen once. Having been cultured for around ten days, the cells underwent CD4+ T cell isolation. Each participant received a vaccine that was either BNT162b2 or mRNA-1273, given as two doses. The input for sequencing was CD4+ T cells from PBMCs cultured without peptide, taken after COVID-19 vaccination. This receptor was obtained from a human donor who received a COVID-19 vaccine.

In DNA, the CDR3 is TGTGCCGGCCAGGGTGGGGGCAATCAGCCCCAGCATTTT. Its protein product is CAGQGGGNQPQHF. This rearrangement joins TRBV28 to TRBJ1-5, with D perhaps matching TRBD1 (5 bases). This CDR3 has 13 residues. V lost 11 bases to trimming and J lost 2 bases, with 13 bases between them. Germline CDR1 reads MDHEN; CDR2 reads SYDVKM. The full variable domain, with the rest looked up from reference TRBV28 and TRBJ1-5, is DVKVTQSSRYLVKRTGEKVFLECVQDMDHENMFWYRQDPGLGLRLIYFSYDVKMKEKGDIPEGYSVSREKKERFSLILESASTNQTSMYLCAGQGGGNQPQHFGDGTRLSIL.